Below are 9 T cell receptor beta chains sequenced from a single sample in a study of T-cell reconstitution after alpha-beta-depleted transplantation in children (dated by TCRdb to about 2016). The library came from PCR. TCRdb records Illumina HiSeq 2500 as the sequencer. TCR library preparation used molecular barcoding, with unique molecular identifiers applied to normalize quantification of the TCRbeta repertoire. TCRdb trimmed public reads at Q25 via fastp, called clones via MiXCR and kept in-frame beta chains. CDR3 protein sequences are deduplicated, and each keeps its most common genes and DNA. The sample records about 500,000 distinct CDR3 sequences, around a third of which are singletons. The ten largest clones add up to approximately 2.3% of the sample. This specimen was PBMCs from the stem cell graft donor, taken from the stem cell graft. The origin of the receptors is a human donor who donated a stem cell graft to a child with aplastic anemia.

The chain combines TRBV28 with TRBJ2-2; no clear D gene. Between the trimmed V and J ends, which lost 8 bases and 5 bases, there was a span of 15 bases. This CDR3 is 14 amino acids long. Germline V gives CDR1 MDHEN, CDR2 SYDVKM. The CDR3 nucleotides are TGTGCCAGCGTGCGATTGGCCCCGACCGGGGAGCTGTTTTTT. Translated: CASVRLAPTGELFF.

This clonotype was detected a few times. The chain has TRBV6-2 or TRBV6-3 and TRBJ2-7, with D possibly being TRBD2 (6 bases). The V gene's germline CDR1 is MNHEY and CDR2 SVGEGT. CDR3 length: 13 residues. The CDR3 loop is CVAFSGYSYEQYF. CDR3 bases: TGTGTCGCGTTTAGCGGCTACTCCTACGAGCAGTACTTC.

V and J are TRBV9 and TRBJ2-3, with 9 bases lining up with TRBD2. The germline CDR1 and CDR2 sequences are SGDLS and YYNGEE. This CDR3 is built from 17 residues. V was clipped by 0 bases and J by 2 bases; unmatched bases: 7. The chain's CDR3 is CASSVDVSGSPTDTQYF. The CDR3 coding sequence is TGTGCCAGCAGCGTAGATGTTAGCGGGAGCCCCACAGATACGCAGTATTTT.

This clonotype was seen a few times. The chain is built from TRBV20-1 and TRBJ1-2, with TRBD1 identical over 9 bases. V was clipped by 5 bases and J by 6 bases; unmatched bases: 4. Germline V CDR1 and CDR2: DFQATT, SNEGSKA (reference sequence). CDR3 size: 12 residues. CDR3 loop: CSAPDRGDGYTF. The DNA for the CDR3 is TGCAGTGCTCCGGACAGGGGTGATGGCTACACCTTC.

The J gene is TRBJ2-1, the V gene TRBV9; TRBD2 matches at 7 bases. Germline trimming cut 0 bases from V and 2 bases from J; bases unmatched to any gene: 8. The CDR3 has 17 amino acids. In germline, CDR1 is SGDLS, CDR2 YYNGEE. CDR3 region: CASSVAIGGGTYNEQFF. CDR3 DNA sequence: TGTGCCAGCAGCGTAGCTATTGGGGGAGGGACCTACAATGAGCAGTTCTTC. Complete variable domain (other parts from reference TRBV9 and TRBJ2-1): DSGVTQTPKHLITATGQRVTLRCSPRSGDLSVYWYQQSLDQGLQFLIQYYNGEERAKGNILERFSAQQFPDLHSELNLSSLELGDSALYFCASSVAIGGGTYNEQFFGPGTRLTVL.

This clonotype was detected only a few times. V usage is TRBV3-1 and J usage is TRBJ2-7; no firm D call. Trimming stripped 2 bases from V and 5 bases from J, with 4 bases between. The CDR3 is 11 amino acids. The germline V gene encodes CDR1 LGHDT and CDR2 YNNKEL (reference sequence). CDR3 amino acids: CASSQSHEQYF. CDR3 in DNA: TGTGCCAGCAGCCAATCCCACGAGCAGTACTTC.

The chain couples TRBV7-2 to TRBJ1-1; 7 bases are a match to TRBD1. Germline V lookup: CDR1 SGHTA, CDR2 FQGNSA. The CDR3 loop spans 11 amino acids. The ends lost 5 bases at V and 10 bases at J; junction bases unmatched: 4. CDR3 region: CASSPQGSAFF. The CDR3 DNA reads TGTGCCAGCAGCCCACAGGGGTCAGCTTTCTTT.

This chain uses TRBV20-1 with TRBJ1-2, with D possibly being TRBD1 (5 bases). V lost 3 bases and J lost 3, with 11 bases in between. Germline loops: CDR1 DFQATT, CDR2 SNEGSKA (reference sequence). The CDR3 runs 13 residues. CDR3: CSASGGEDYGYTF. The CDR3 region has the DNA TGCAGTGCTAGCGGGGGGGAGGACTATGGCTACACCTTC.

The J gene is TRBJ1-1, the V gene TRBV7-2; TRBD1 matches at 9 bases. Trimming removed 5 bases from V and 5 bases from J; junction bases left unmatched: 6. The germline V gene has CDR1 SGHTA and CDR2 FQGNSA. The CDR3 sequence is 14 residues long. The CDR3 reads CASSAHRGRTEAFF. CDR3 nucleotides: TGTGCCAGCAGCGCCCACAGGGGGCGAACTGAAGCTTTCTTT.